This T cell receptor (beta chain) was retrieved from a study of shared clonotypes between healthy human individuals. Germline CDR1 ENHRY, CDR2 SYGVKD. The CDR3 is made up of 15 amino acids. Trimming removed 5 bases at V and 0 bases at J, with 10 bases between. The method was immunoSEQ multiplex PCR; TCRdb's version includes in-frame clones alone and lacks a portion of them. The sample lists around 2.5 million clones, roughly 93% occurring once. All the donors were Caucasian adults who lived in Nashville, Tennessee. General study findings and limits: Among a handful of donors, roughly 5% of naive CD4 clonotypes were found in common.

Notes on this clone: Its antigen is still unknown.

The gene calls are TRBV10-3 and TRBJ1-4; D might be TRBD1 (6 bases). Sequences were obtained from naive CD4+ T cells from PBMCs. Subset indicated: CD45RA+ positively selected. The receptor comes from a young man in good health. Some clones in this sample may be carry-over from other donors' samples. The CDR3 sequence: CAISQTGPTNEKLFF. DNA for the CDR3: TGTGCCATCAGTCAGACAGGCCCAACTAATGAAAAACTGTTTTTT.